This T cell receptor (beta chain) was recovered during a study of T cell responses to AZD1222 COVID-19 vaccine. Study at large: Both about-4-week and about-12-week second-dose recipients were combined. Study observations and caveats: Clonal diversity may have been underestimated, and the donors were mostly white British, with more females than males. After two AZD1222 doses, spike-specific TCR breadth and depth rose versus day 0. It was only six AZD1222 recipients who were seropositive at baseline.

TCRdb keeps only in-frame clones here, not all; method: immunoSEQ multiplex PCR. The sample lists approximately 190,000 clones; under 95% were seen once. V was shortened by 10 bases and J by 7 bases, with 14 bases between the two germline ends. Germline V gives CDR1 LNHDA, CDR2 SQIVND (reference sequence). The CDR3 is 12 amino acids. A word on this clone: Its antigen is unidentified.

This clonotype originated in an adult in good health. Sequencing was performed on peripheral blood, taken on day 0 of AZD1222 vaccination. This chain joins TRBV19 and TRBJ1-5, with unresolved D. The CDR3 loop is CATLGRTQPQHF. The CDR3 nucleotides are TGTGCCACCTTAGGCCGGACGCAGCCCCAGCATTTT. Combining the CDR3 with reference TRBV19 and TRBJ1-5 gives the whole variable domain DGGITQSPKYLFRKEGQNVTLSCEQNLNHDAMYWYRQDPGQGLRLIYYSQIVNDFQKGDIAEGYSVSREKKESFPLTVTSAQKNPTAFYLCATLGRTQPQHFGDGTRLSIL.